This is a list of T cell receptor beta chains from one sample in a study of monozygotic twins with cystic fibrosis. Clones were read by immunoSEQ multiplex PCR, and TCRdb kept only the in-frame ones, dropping some. Altogether tens of thousands of clones are present, under 95% being singletons, with the ten largest covering around 0.19%. Sequenced input: blood. All receptors come from a boy aged 2 to 10 with cystic fibrosis. Each CDR3 is given with its conserved first and last residue. A D gene is named only where the DNA matches it firmly. A row's size may be missing; if present it is once, few, many or a size class.

abundance	d_gene	v_gene	j_gene	CDR3nt	CDR3aa
-	-	TRBV2	TRBJ2-1	TGTGCCAGCAGTGTGGGAGGGGGGGCCTATTCTGAGCAGTTCTTC	CASSVGGGAYSEQFF
-	-	TRBV9	TRBJ1-1	TGTGCCAGCAGCAGGGGGAATTCAGTGAGGGCTTTCTTT	CASSRGNSVRAFF
-	-	TRBV10-3	TRBJ2-1	TGTGCCACCCATCCCATCGCCACTCCTCCCGGGGGCTCCTACAATGAGCAGTTCTTC	CATHPIATPPGGSYNEQFF
-	TRBD2	TRBV2	TRBJ2-7	TGTGCCAGCAGTGGAGCGGGGGCGGTCAACGAGCAGTACTTC	CASSGAGAVNEQYF
-	-	TRBV7-2	TRBJ2-7	TGTGCCAGCAGCTTCGTCATACAGGGCTACGAGCAGTACTTC	CASSFVIQGYEQYF
-	-	TRBV28	TRBJ1-1	TGTGCCAGCAGGAACGGGGGGGCTTTCACTGAAGCTTTCTTT	CASRNGGAFTEAFF
-	-	TRBV7-8	TRBJ1-4	TGTGCCAGCAGCTTAGCGGTTCAAAATGAAAAACTGTTTTTT	CASSLAVQNEKLFF
-	-	TRBV5-1	TRBJ1-5	TGCGCCAGCAGCTTGGACAGCAATCAGCCCCAGCATTTT	CASSLDSNQPQHF
-	TRBD2	TRBV7-2	TRBJ2-3	TGTGCCAGCAGCTTAACGGCTAGCGGGGGGGCGGACACGCAGTATTTT	CASSLTASGGADTQYF
-	-	TRBV2	TRBJ1-1	TGTGCCAGCAGTGAAGCAAGCCTAGGAGCTTTCTTT	CASSEASLGAFF
-	TRBD1	TRBV5-4	TRBJ1-6	TGTGCCAGCAGCTCCTCGACAGGGGACCTCTCCTATAATTCACCCCTCCACTTT	CASSSSTGDLSYNSPLHF
-	-	TRBV19	TRBJ1-5	TGTGCCAGTAGTATGGCCGTTTTGGGGGCCTGGAATCAGCCCCAGCATTTT	CASSMAVLGAWNQPQHF
-	TRBD1	TRBV11-2	TRBJ2-7	TGTGCCAGCAGCTCTTCGACAGGGGGCTCCTACGAGCAGTACTTC	CASSSSTGGSYEQYF
-	-	TRBV6-1	TRBJ2-7	TGTGCCAGCAGTGAAGTGTCTGATGAGCAGTACTTC	CASSEVSDEQYF
once	TRBD2	TRBV5-1	TRBJ2-7	TGCGCCAGCAGCGACCGGGGGGACTCCTACGAGCAGTACTTC	CASSDRGDSYEQYF
-	TRBD1	TRBV9	TRBJ2-1	TGTGCCAGCAGCGCCGGGACAGGTTGGAATGAGCAGTTCTTC	CASSAGTGWNEQFF
-	TRBD2	TRBV27	TRBJ2-2	TGTGCCAGCAGTGGGACTAGCGGGGGGGCCCCCGGGGAGCTGTTTTTT	CASSGTSGGAPGELFF
-	TRBD1	TRBV15	TRBJ1-4	TGTGCCACCAGCAGAGTGGAGACAGGGACCACTAATGAAAAACTGTTTTTT	CATSRVETGTTNEKLFF
-	TRBD1	TRBV5-1	TRBJ1-4	TGCGCCAGCAGCTTGTATGGACAGGGTAATGAAAAACTGTTTTTT	CASSLYGQGNEKLFF
-	-	TRBV7-9	TRBJ2-2	TGTGCCAGCAGCTTAGCACGCGGGGTTAACACCGGGGAGCTGTTTTTT	CASSLARGVNTGELFF
-	-	TRBV19	TRBJ2-1	TGTGCCAGTAGTATATTTACTAAGGGACCTTACAATGAGCAGTTCTTC	CASSIFTKGPYNEQFF
once	-	TRBV5-6	TRBJ2-5	TGTGCCAGCAGCTTGTGGGACGAGGAGACCCAGTACTTC	CASSLWDEETQYF
-	TRBD1	TRBV10-3	TRBJ2-1	TGTGCCATCAGTGACCCCTCGGCTGACAGGGGTGTTAATGAGCAGTTCTTC	CAISDPSADRGVNEQFF
-	-	TRBV2	TRBJ1-2	TGTGCCAGGACCCGGGCGACCCGAGCTGACTATGGCTACACCTTC	CARTRATRADYGYTF
-	-	TRBV20-1	TRBJ1-2	TGCAGTGCCCTCCTAAGCCGGGGACACACCTTC	CSALLSRGHTF
-	-	TRBV4-1	TRBJ2-5	TGCGCCAGCAGCCAAGTCTACGGGAAAGAGACCCAGTACTTC	CASSQVYGKETQYF
-	-	TRBV5-8	TRBJ1-5	TGTGCCAGCAGCTTGGCTTGGGGGGGCTCGAGCAATCAGCCCCAGCATTTT	CASSLAWGGSSNQPQHF
-	-	TRBV27	TRBJ2-1	TGTGCCACCTCTAGTCGGTGGGGGACCTACAATGAGCAGTTCTTC	CATSSRWGTYNEQFF
once	-	TRBV7-8	TRBJ1-2	TGTGCCAGCAGCCCCGACGGCTATGGCTACACCTTC	CASSPDGYGYTF
-	TRBD1	TRBV11-2	TRBJ1-5	TGTGCCAGCAGCAAACAGGGGGCTCAGCCCCAGCATTTT	CASSKQGAQPQHF
-	-	TRBV7-6	TRBJ1-2	TGTGCCAGCAGCTTAGATGATCGGGCCGTTCTTGAGGGCTACACCTTC	CASSLDDRAVLEGYTF
-	-	TRBV18	TRBJ2-7	TGTGCCAGCTCACCACAGAAAGGGACCTCCTACGAGCAGTACTTC	CASSPQKGTSYEQYF
-	-	TRBV25-1	TRBJ1-5	TGTGCCAGCAGTGGACAAGGCAATCAGCCCCAGCATTTT	CASSGQGNQPQHF
-	-	TRBV18	TRBJ1-2	TGTGCCAGCTCACCACGGGATTCCCACGAGAGCTATGGCTACACCTTC	CASSPRDSHESYGYTF
-	-	TRBV7-8	TRBJ2-2	TGTGCCAGCAGCTTTCGAGGGCGGAACACCGGGGAGCTGTTTTTT	CASSFRGRNTGELFF
-	TRBD2	TRBV27	TRBJ2-7	TGTGCCAGCAGTTGGAGTGGGACGGGACTAGCGGGGGCGGAGCAGTACTTC	CASSWSGTGLAGAEQYF
-	-	TRBV29-1	TRBJ2-3	TGCAGCGGGGGGGCAGATACGCAGTATTTT	CSGGADTQYF
-	TRBD2	TRBV6-5	TRBJ2-1	TGTGCCAGCAGTTATGGGACTAGCGGGGGGAATGAGCAGTTCTTC	CASSYGTSGGNEQFF
-	-	TRBV6-5	TRBJ2-7	TGTGCCAGCAGTTACGGGCCCAGGGGCGGGTCCTACGAGCAGTACTTC	CASSYGPRGGSYEQYF
-	-	TRBV5-1	TRBJ1-1	TGCGCCAGCAGCTTGGAAGGGGGGACTGAAGCTTTCTTT	CASSLEGGTEAFF
-	-	TRBV13	TRBJ1-2	TGTGCCAGCAGCTTTTGGGGACAACACTATGGCTACACCTTC	CASSFWGQHYGYTF
once	-	TRBV27	TRBJ1-1	TGTGCCAGCAGTTTATCTGGGCGCATGAACACTGAAGCTTTCTTT	CASSLSGRMNTEAFF
-	-	TRBV13	TRBJ2-7	TGTGCCAGCAGCTTAGGCAAGGGGTCCTACGAGCAGTACTTC	CASSLGKGSYEQYF
-	TRBD1	TRBV6-6	TRBJ1-1	TGTGCCACCAATCCACCAGGGGGGAACACTGAAGCTTTCTTT	CATNPPGGNTEAFF
-	TRBD1	TRBV4-1	TRBJ2-7	TGCGCCAGCAGCCGGGACAGGTCATACGAGCAGTACTTC	CASSRDRSYEQYF
once	TRBD2	TRBV27	TRBJ2-1	TGTGCCAGCAAAGGGAATGGACTAGCGATCTACAATGAGCAGTTCTTC	CASKGNGLAIYNEQFF
-	-	TRBV10-3	TRBJ2-2	TGTGCCATCAGTGAGTCGGGGTCCGGGCTCGGGGAGCTGTTTTTT	CAISESGSGLGELFF
-	-	TRBV4-1	TRBJ1-6	TGCGCCAGCAGCCAAGATGAGGAGGACACCAGCTCCTATAATTCACCCCTCCACTTT	CASSQDEEDTSSYNSPLHF
-	-	TRBV6-5	TRBJ2-7	TGTGCCAGCAGTTCTGACAGGGTAGAGGAGGGCTACGAGCAGTACTTC	CASSSDRVEEGYEQYF
-	TRBD1	TRBV19	TRBJ2-7	TGTGCCAGTAGTCCCGGGACAGGTTTCTTTGTATACGAGCAGTACTTC	CASSPGTGFFVYEQYF
-	-	TRBV28	TRBJ2-7	TGTGCCAGCAGTTCCACCTACGAGCAGTACTTC	CASSSTYEQYF
-	-	TRBV6-5	TRBJ2-5	TGTGCCAGCAGTTACTCCGGCAGGGTGGAAGAAGAGACCCAGTACTTC	CASSYSGRVEEETQYF
-	TRBD1	TRBV27	TRBJ1-5	TGTGCCAGCAATCCTACAGGGGGCTTCTATAGCAATCAGCCCCAGCATTTT	CASNPTGGFYSNQPQHF
-	TRBD2	TRBV7-3	TRBJ2-2	TGTGCCAGCAGCCCCAATAGCGGGGGGAACACCGGGGAGCTGTTTTTT	CASSPNSGGNTGELFF
-	-	TRBV19	TRBJ1-1	TGTGCCAGTAGTGAGAGACGGTGGAACACTGAAGCTTTCTTT	CASSERRWNTEAFF
few	-	TRBV7-9	TRBJ2-7	TGTGCCAGCAGCTTAGGGCAGGCGCCCTACGAGCAGTACTTC	CASSLGQAPYEQYF
-	-	TRBV6-5	TRBJ1-1	TGTGCCAGCAGTTACGGGGATGTCATGAACACTGAAGCTTTCTTT	CASSYGDVMNTEAFF
-	-	TRBV9	TRBJ1-4	TGTGCCAGCAGCGTAGGGTCAGAAAATGAAAAACTGTTTTTT	CASSVGSENEKLFF
-	TRBD1	TRBV27	TRBJ2-7	TGTGCCAGCAGTTTATATTTTCTGGGACAGGAATCCTACGAGCAGTACTTC	CASSLYFLGQESYEQYF